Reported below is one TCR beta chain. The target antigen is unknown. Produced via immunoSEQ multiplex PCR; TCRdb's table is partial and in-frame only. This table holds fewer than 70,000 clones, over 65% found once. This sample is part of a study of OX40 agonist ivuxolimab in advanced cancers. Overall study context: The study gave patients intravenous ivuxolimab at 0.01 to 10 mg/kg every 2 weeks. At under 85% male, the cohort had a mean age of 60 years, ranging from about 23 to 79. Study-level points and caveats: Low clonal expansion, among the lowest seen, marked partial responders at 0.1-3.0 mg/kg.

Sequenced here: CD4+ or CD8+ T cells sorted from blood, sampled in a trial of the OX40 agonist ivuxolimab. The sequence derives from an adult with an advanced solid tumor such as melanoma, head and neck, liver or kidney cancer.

CDR3 DNA sequence: TGCGCCAGCAGCGCCGGGGCTGGAGGACAGCCCCAGCATTTT. Translation gives CASSAGAGGQPQHF. The chain is built from TRBV5-1 and TRBJ1-5; tentative D call: TRBD1 (5 bases). CDR3 length: 14 amino acids. Trimming took 4 bases from V and 7 from J, leaving 15 bases between them. The germline gives CDR1 SGHRS, CDR2 YFSETQ.